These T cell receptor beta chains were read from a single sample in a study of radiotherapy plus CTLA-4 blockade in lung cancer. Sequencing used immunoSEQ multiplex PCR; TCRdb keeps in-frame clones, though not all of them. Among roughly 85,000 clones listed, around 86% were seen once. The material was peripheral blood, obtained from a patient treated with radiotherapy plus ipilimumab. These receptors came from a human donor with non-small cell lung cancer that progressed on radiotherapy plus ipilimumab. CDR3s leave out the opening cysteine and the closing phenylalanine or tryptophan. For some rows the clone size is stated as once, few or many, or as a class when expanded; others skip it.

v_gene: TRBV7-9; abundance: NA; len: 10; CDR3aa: ASRGSGETQY
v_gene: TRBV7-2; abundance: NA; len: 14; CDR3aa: ASSLAQGQLNTEAF
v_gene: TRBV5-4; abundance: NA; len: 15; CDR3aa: ASSPSPTSQVHYGYT
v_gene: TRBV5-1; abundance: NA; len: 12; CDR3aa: ASSSSGGTYEQY
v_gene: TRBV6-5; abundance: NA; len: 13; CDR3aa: ASSPGTGGLGEQF
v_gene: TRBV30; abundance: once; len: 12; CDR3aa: AWSRPGGNYGYT
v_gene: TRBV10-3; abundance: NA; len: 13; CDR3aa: AISEGVRWNTEAF
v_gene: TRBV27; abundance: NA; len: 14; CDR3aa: ASSYPTRVGSYEQY
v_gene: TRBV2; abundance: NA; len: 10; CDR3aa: ASSGGWGGYT
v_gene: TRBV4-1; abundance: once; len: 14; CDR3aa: ASSPQAGGWYQPQH
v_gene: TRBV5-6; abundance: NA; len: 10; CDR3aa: ASSTRDTEAF
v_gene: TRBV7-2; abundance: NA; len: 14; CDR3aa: ASSLGAYSSTDTQY
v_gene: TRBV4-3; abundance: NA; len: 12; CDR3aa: TSSQERGPYEQY
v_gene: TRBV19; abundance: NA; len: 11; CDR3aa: ASSMTGNTEAF
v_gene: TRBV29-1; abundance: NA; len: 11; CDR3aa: SVGETLWGGYT
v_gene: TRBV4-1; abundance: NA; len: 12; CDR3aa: ASLPQQGDYGYT
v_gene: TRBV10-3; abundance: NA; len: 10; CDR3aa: AISESGYEQY
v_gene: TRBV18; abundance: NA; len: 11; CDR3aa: ASSPQKNTEAF